Shown below are 14 T cell receptor beta chains from a single sample sequenced in a study of blood T cell repertoires in COVID-19. The data were produced by immunoSEQ multiplex PCR, yet TCRdb's version contains in-frame clones alone and is incomplete. The data contain 45,000 to 65,000 clones, approximately 85% of them seen just once; the ten biggest clones take up roughly a quarter. Material for sequencing was peripheral blood. All receptors come from a woman aged 80 or over with COVID-19, enrolled during active disease.

This clone was detected once. J is TRBJ2-7 and V is TRBV15, with unresolved D. The V gene's germline CDR1 is LNHNV and CDR2 YYDKDF (reference sequence). Trimming shortened V by 6 bases and J by 3 bases, and 12 bases separated the two germline ends. This CDR3 comprises 13 residues. CDR3 coding DNA: TGTGCCACCAGGGATGTAGGCGGCTACGAGCAGTACTTC. Its protein product is CATRDVGGYEQYF.

The CDR3 spells CASSLGAGAYNSPLHF. Here the CDR3 DNA reads TGTGCCAGCAGCCTAGGGGCGGGGGCCTATAATTCACCCCTCCACTTT. The chain links TRBV9 to TRBJ1-6, with TRBD1 as a possible D gene (5 bases). CDR1 and CDR2 from the germline V gene are SGDLS and YYNGEE. The CDR3 length is 16 residues. Deletions cut 4 bases from V and 2 bases from J, with 13 bases between.

In DNA form, the CDR3 reads TGCGCCAGCAGTGCCTCAGGGGTTCGCGAGCAGTACTTC. Translating it yields CASSASGVREQYF. The V call is TRBV10-1, the J call TRBJ2-7; perhaps TRBD1 as D (6 bases). The germline V gene encodes CDR1 WNHNN and CDR2 SYGVQD (reference sequence). V lost 4 bases to trimming and J lost 6 bases, with 13 bases between them. This CDR3 has 13 amino acids.

The rearrangement joins TRBV20-1 to TRBJ2-5; unclear D gene. CDR1 DFQATT and CDR2 SNEGSKA come from the germline V gene (reference sequence). CDR3 length equals 11 residues. V was clipped by 2 bases and J by 4 bases, with 5 bases between them. In DNA form, the CDR3 reads TGCAGTGCTAGATGGGCAGAGACCCAGTACTTC. Its translation is CSARWAETQYF.

The chain recombines TRBV5-1 with TRBJ2-7; 7 bases agree with TRBD1. The CDR3 is 15 residues long. Germline V gives CDR1 SGHRS, CDR2 YFSETQ. The V segment lost 4 bases and the J segment 1 base; nucleotides outside the gene matches: 8. The CDR3 DNA is TGCGCCAGCAGCCTGACAGGGATGGGGTCCTACGAGCAGTACTTC. Its protein is CASSLTGMGSYEQYF.

J is TRBJ2-6 and V is TRBV3-1 (or the pseudogene TRBV3-2), with D possibly matching TRBD1 (6 bases). The CDR3 extends over 17 amino acids. Germline-derived CDR1 and CDR2 are LGHDT and YNNKEL (reference sequence). V lost 1 base, J lost 3 bases, and 13 bases lay in between. The CDR3 protein is CASSQVGKGVGANVLTF. CDR3 sequence (DNA): TGTGCCAGCAGCCAAGTCGGGAAGGGGGTTGGGGCCAACGTCCTGACTTTC.

The CDR3 loop reads CASSLDRGYGYTF. The DNA of the CDR3 is TGTGCCAGCAGTCTCGACAGGGGCTATGGCTACACCTTC. This chain joins TRBV12-3 or TRBV12-4 and TRBJ1-2; 8 bases agree with TRBD1. V lost 5 bases and J lost 4; bases outside the gene matches: 3. CDR3 size: 13 residues.

The chain has TRBV7-9 and TRBJ2-3; TRBD2 matches 10 bases. The CDR3 spans 17 residues. From germline, CDR1 is SEHNR and CDR2 FQNEAQ (reference sequence). The ends lost 5 bases at V and 5 bases at J; junction bases unmatched: 13. The CDR3 region has the DNA TGTGCCAGCAGCATACGAAGGTCTAGCGGGAGTGTAGATACGCAGTATTTT. Translating gives CASSIRRSSGSVDTQYF.

The gene calls are TRBV27 and TRBJ2-3; D is ambiguous. Germline loops: CDR1 MNHEY, CDR2 SMNVEV (reference sequence). Trimming pared 4 bases from V and 4 bases from J, leaving 3 bases between. This CDR3 region has 11 residues. CDR3 DNA sequence: TGTGCCAGCAGTTCAGCAGATACGCAGTATTTT. This codes for CASSSADTQYF.

The chain's CDR3 is CASSLAGTQYYNEQFF. The CDR3 nucleotides read TGCGCCAGCAGCTTGGCGGGAACACAATACTACAATGAGCAGTTCTTC. The chain joins TRBV5-1 to TRBJ2-1; maybe TRBD2 (5 bases). V shed 0 bases and J shed 3 bases, with 13 bases lying between them. The CDR3 consists of 16 residues. CDR1 is SGHRS, CDR2 YFSETQ, per germline.

V and J are TRBV29-1 and TRBJ2-7; D call uncertain. This CDR3 region has 11 residues. V was cut by 0 bases and J by 5 bases, with 5 bases left in between. From germline, CDR1 is SQVTM and CDR2 ANQGSEA. CDR3 residues: CSVEDLHEQYF. The DNA for the CDR3 is TGCAGCGTTGAAGATCTACACGAGCAGTACTTC.

This chain connects TRBV28 to TRBJ2-1; D is unclear. The V end was cut by 4 bases, the J end by 3 bases, with 10 bases between. CDR1 and CDR2 (germline): MDHEN, SYDVKM. The CDR3 has 14 amino acids. For the CDR3, the DNA is TGTGCCAGCAGTTCCGCGACTGTCTACAATGAGCAGTTCTTC. It yields the protein CASSSATVYNEQFF.

This chain links TRBV27 with TRBJ2-6, with TRBD1 as a possible D gene (6 bases). V was clipped by 6 bases and J by 2 bases, with 14 bases between them. Germline V gives CDR1 MNHEY, CDR2 SMNVEV (reference sequence). This CDR3 comprises 16 residues. Here the CDR3 DNA reads TGTGCCAGCAGCCGATGGCAGGGGCCTGGGGCCAACGTCCTGACTTTC. Its translation: CASSRWQGPGANVLTF.

The chain carries TRBV19 and TRBJ1-1, with a weak D call TRBD1 (6 bases). This CDR3 has 14 amino acids. CDR1 and CDR2 (germline): LNHDA, SQIVND (reference sequence). V was cut by 4 bases and J by 5 bases, with 14 bases left in between. The DNA for the CDR3 is TGTGCCAGTAGTACGACCCATAGGGGGACTGAAGCTTTCTTT. Residues: CASSTTHRGTEAFF.